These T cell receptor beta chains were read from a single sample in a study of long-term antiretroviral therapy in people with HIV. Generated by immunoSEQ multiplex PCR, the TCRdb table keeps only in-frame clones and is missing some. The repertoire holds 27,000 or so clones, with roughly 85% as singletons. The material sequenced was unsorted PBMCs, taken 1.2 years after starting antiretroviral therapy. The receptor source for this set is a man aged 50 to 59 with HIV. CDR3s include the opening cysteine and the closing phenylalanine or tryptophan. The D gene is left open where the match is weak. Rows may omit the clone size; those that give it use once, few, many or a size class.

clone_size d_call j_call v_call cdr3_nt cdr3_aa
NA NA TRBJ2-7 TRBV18 TGTGCCAGCTCACCAGGGGAACCAGCCGAGCAGTACTTC CASSPGEPAEQYF
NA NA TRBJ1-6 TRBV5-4 TGTGCCAGCAGCTTGGGACAGGCCCTGAGCTCCTATAATTCACCCCTCCACTTT CASSLGQALSSYNSPLHF
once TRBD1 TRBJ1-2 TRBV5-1 TGCGCCAGCAGCCTGACAGGGGGCGATGGCTACACCTTC CASSLTGGDGYTF
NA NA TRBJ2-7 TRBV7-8 TGTGCCAGCAGCCCAACGACGGGCCCCTACGAGCAGTACTTC CASSPTTGPYEQYF
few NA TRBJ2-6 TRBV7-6 TGTGCCAGCAGCTACGGACAGCTCTCTGGGGCCAACGTCCTGACTTTC CASSYGQLSGANVLTF
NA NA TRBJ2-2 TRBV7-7 TGTGCTAGCAGCTTCTACCCCGGACCCCTAGGAGCCGGGGAGCTGTTTTTT CASSFYPGPLGAGELFF
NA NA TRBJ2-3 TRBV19 TGTGCCACCCAATCTCTGGGAGGAGGACTCACAGATACGCAGTATTTT CATQSLGGGLTDTQYF
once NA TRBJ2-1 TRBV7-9 TGTGCCAGCAGCGCGGGTAGTCCCTACAATGAGCAGTTCTTC CASSAGSPYNEQFF
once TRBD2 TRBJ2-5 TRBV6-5 TGTGCCAGCAGTTATCTAGCGGGGGGGCAAGAGACCCAGTACTTC CASSYLAGGQETQYF
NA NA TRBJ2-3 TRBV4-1 TGCGCCAGCAGCCCTGGGACTTCTCCTCCAGATACGCAGTATTTT CASSPGTSPPDTQYF
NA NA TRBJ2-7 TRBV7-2 TGTGCCAGCAGCTTAGGTCGCAGGGGTGGCGAGCAGTACTTC CASSLGRRGGEQYF
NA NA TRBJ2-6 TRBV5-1 TGCGCCAGCAGCCCTGGGGCCAACGTCCTGACTTTC CASSPGANVLTF
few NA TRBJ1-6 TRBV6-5 TGTGCCAGCAGTTATCAAGGGGGTAATTCACCCCTCCACTTT CASSYQGGNSPLHF
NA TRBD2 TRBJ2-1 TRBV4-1 TGCGCCAGCAGCCAAGCGGGGGGGCTTGGCTACAATGAGCAGTTCTTC CASSQAGGLGYNEQFF
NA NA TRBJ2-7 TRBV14 TGTGCCAGCAGCCAAGTGACTCTATACGAGCAGTACTTC CASSQVTLYEQYF
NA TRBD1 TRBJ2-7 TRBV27 TGTGCCAGCAGTCCTGGACAGGGGTGGAGTGAGCAGTACTTC CASSPGQGWSEQYF
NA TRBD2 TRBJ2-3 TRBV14 TGTGCCAGCAGCCCCTTACTAGCGGGATTCACAGATACGCAGTATTTT CASSPLLAGFTDTQYF
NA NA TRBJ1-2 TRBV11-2 TGTGCCAGCAGCTTAGCAGGGGCGCCTTTTGGCTACACCTTC CASSLAGAPFGYTF
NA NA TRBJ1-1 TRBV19 TGTGCCAGTAGTAGCCCTCCCCTGGGTAACACTGAAGCTTTCTTT CASSSPPLGNTEAFF
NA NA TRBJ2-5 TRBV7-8 TGTGCCAGCAGCCCTAGAGGGACCCAGTACTTC CASSPRGTQYF
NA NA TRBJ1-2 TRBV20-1 TGCAGTGCTAGAGGGGTTTTTGGCTACACCTTC CSARGVFGYTF
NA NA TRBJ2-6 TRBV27 TGTGCCAGCAGTTTAAGTGTAGCCTCTGGGGCCAACGTCCTGACTTTC CASSLSVASGANVLTF
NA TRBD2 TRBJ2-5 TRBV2 TGTGCCAGCCTTCCGGGACTAGCGGGGGTAGGGGAGACCCAGTACTTC CASLPGLAGVGETQYF
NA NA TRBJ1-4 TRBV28 TGTGCCAGCAGTCTCGCAGGGACCGGGCGAGAAAAACTGTTTTTT CASSLAGTGREKLFF
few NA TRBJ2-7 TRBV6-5 TGTGCCAGCAGTTACTCCGGAACAGGGAGCAGTATCGAGCAGTACTTC CASSYSGTGSSIEQYF
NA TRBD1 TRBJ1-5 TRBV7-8 TGTGCCAGCAGCCCAGGGGGACCGAATTTCGATCAGCCCCAGCATTTT CASSPGGPNFDQPQHF